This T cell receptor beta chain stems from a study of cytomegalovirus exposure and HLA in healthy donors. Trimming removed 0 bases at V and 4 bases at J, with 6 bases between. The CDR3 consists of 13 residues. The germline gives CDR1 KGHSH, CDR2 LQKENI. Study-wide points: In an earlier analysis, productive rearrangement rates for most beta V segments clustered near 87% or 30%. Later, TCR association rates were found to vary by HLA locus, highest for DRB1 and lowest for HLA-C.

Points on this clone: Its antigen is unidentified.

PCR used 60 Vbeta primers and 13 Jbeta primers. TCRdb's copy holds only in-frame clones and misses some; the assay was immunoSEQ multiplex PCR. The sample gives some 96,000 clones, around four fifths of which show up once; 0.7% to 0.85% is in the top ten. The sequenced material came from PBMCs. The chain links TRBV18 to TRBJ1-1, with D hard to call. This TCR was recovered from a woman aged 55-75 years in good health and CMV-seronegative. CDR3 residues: CASSPPSGTEAFF. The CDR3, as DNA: TGTGCCAGCTCACCACCGTCCGGCACTGAAGCTTTCTTT.